This TCR beta chain is from a study of blood T cell repertoires in COVID-19. Background on the study: Samples taken during acute and convalescent COVID-19 were collected in the United States, Italy and Spain.

Original handling: Cell counts per sample came from amplifying reference gene primers. Clones were sequenced by immunoSEQ multiplex PCR, and TCRdb holds only the in-frame ones, with some missing. The V and J calls and clone size come from that table; D and trimming were worked out from the DNA. The sample shows some 200,000 clones, roughly 80% of them seen only once. V was shortened by 5 bases and J by 2 bases, with 15 bases between the two germline ends. The CDR3 has 15 amino acids. The genes are TRBV23-1 and TRBJ1-2; TRBD1 might be the D (5 bases). TRBV23-1 qualifies as an ORF whose function is uncertain. The clonotype comes from a woman aged 55-70 years who had recovered from COVID-19. Sequenced sample: peripheral blood. The CDR3 here is CASSRRQPLNYGYTF. The CDR3 nucleotides read TGCGCCAGCAGTAGGAGACAGCCATTAAACTATGGCTACACCTTC.